Below, 4 T cell receptor beta chains from the same sample are listed, as sequenced in a study of CD8 T cells in ankylosing spondylitis. TCRdb re-called the 5' RACE reads through MiXCR, storing one row per CDR3 protein. The sample records about 150,000 distinct CDR3 sequences, roughly 30% being singletons. Sequenced sample: synovial fluid, either unsorted or a sorted T cell fraction (not recorded which). The source of these receptors is a male donor with ankylosing spondylitis.

This sequence joins TRBV12-3 or TRBV12-4 and TRBJ1-6; D possibly corresponds to TRBD1 (5 bases). The CDR3 totals 15 residues. Trimming removed 5 bases from V and 8 bases from J, with 16 bases in between. The CDR3 loop is CASSGSGTRDSPLHF. The CDR3, as DNA: TGTGCCAGCAGTGGCAGCGGGACGAGGGATTCACCCCTCCACTTT.

The chain employs TRBV4-2 and TRBJ2-5; D is unclear. CDR3 length: 13 amino acids. The germline V and J ends were trimmed by 4 bases and 4 bases, with 10 bases remaining between them. The germline V gene encodes CDR1 LGHNA and CDR2 YNFKEQ. CDR3 amino acids: CASSLTETETQYF. The DNA of the CDR3 is TGTGCCAGCAGCCTAACAGAAACAGAGACCCAGTACTTC.

This clonotype was counted ten times or more. V usage is TRBV27 and J usage is TRBJ2-2; 7 bases align to TRBD1. This CDR3 is 16 amino acids long. J was trimmed by 1 base and V by 5 bases; bases with no gene match: 7. CDR1 MNHEY and CDR2 SMNVEV come from the germline V gene (reference sequence). CDR3 amino acids: CASSRKGAMNTGELFF. CDR3 nucleotides: TGTGCCAGCAGTCGAAAGGGGGCAATGAACACCGGGGAGCTGTTTTTT.

The chain combines TRBV12-3 or TRBV12-4 with TRBJ1-2; D is unresolved. Deletions cut 6 bases from V and 8 bases from J, with 16 bases between. The CDR3 is 13 amino acids. CDR3 nucleotides: TGTGCCAGCAGCCCCTCGATAAGAAGCGGCTACACCTTC. Protein product: CASSPSIRSGYTF.